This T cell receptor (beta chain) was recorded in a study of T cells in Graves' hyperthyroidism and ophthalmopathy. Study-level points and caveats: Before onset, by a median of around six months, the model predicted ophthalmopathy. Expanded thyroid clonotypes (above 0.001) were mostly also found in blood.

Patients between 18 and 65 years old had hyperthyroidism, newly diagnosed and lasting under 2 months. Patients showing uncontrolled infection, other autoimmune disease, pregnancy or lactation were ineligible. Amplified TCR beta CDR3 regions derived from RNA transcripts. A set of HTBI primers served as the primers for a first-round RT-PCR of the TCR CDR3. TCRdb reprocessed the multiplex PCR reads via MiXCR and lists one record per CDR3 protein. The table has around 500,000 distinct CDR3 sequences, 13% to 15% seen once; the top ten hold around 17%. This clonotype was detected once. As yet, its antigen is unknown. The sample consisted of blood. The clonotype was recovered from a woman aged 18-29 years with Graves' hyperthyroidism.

The CDR3 DNA reads TGTGCCAGCCGCGTAGACTCCGGGGCTCAGTACTTC. It specifies CASRVDSGAQYF. The chain is built from TRBV2 and TRBJ2-4; D possibly matches TRBD1 or TRBD2 (5 bases each). V lost 8 bases and J lost 12, with 17 bases in between. This CDR3 has 12 amino acids. In germline, CDR1 is SNHLY, CDR2 FYNNEI.